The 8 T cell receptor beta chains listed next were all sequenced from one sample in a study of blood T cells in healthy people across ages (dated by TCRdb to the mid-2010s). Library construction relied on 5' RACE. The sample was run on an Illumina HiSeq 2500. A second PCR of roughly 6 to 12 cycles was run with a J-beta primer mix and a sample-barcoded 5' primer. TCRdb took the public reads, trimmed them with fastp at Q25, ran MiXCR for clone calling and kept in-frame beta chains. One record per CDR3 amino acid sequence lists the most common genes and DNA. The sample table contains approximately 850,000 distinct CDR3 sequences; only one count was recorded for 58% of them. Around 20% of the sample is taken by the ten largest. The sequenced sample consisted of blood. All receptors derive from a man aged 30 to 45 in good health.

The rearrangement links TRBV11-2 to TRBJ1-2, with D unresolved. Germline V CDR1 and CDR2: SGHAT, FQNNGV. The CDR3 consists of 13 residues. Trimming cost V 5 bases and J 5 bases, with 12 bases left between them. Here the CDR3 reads CASSNGSTYGYTF. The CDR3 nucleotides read TGTGCCAGCAGCAACGGATCAACATATGGCTACACCTTC.

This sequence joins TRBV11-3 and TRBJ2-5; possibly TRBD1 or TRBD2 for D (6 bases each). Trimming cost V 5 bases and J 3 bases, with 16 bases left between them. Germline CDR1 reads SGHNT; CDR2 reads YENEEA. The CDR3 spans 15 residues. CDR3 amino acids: CASSPMGGPEETQYF. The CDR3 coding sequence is TGTGCCAGCAGCCCCATGGGGGGCCCAGAAGAGACCCAGTACTTC.

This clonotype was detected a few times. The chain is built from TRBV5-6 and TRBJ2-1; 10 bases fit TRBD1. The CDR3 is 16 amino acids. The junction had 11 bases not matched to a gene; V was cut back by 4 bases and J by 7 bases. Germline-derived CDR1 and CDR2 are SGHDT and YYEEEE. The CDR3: CASSRDRGRSLNEQFF. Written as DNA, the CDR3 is TGTGCCAGCAGCCGGGACAGGGGCCGCTCCCTTAATGAGCAGTTCTTC.

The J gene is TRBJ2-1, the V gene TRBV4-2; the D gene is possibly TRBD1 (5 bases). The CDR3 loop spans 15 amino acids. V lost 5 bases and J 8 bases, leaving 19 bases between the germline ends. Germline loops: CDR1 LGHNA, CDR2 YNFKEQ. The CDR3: CASSMTALRRDEQFF. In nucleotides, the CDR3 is TGTGCCAGCAGCATGACAGCGCTACGTAGGGATGAGCAGTTCTTC.

CDR3 coding DNA: TGTGCCAGCTCACCCCGAGGGGGGGTCAATGAGCAGTTCTTC. Residues: CASSPRGGVNEQFF. The chain is built from TRBV18 and TRBJ2-1, with TRBD2 as a possible D gene (7 bases). In germline, CDR1 is KGHSH, CDR2 LQKENI. V was trimmed by 3 bases and J by 6 bases, leaving 12 bases between them. The CDR3 runs 14 residues.

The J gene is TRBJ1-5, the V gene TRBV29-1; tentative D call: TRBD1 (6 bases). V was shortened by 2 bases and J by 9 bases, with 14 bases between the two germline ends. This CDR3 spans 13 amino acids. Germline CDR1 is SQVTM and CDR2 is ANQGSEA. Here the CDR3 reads CSVEQGPGWPQHF. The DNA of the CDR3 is TGCAGCGTTGAACAGGGGCCCGGCTGGCCCCAGCATTTT.

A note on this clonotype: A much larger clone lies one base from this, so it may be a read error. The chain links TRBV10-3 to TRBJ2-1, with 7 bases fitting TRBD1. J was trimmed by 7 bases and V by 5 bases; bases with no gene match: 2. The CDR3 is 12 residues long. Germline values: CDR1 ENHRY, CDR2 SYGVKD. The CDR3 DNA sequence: TGTGCCATCAGTTCCAGGGGGAATGAGCAGTTCTTC. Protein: CAISSRGNEQFF.

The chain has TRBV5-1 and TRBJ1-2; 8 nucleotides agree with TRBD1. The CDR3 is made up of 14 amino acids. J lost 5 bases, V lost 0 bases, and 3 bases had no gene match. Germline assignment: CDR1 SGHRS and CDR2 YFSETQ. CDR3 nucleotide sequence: TGCGCCAGCAGCTTGGATACAGGGGGATATGGCTACACCTTC. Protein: CASSLDTGGYGYTF.